The 19 T cell receptor beta chains in this list originate from one sample, sequenced in a study of post-analysis software for immune sequencing data. TCR beta libraries were prepared from cDNA with unique molecular identifiers. TCRdb fed the PCR reads into MiXCR, producing one record per CDR3 protein. The sample yields about 770,000 distinct CDR3 sequences, about half seen once. Study conclusions and caveats: There were roughly 5 TRBV segments more frequent in patients than controls, and TRBV5-6, TRBV5-1 and TRBV20-1 were among them.

Their antigens remain unidentified. The material sequenced was blood. Receptors were obtained from a girl aged 10 to 17 with multiple sclerosis.

The chain combines TRBV10-3 with TRBJ2-7; the D is unclear. The CDR3 has 20 residues. Germline CDR1 is ENHRY and CDR2 is SYGVKD. Trimming removed 0 bases from V and 3 bases from J, with 27 bases in between. CDR3 DNA sequence: TGTGCCATCAGTGAGTCTAGGGTGAGTCCCAACCTTTCCAAGGTCTACGAGCAGTACTTC. Translated: CAISESRVSPNLSKVYEQYF.

In this sample, this clonotype turned up a few times. The chain couples TRBV20-1 to TRBJ1-6; D gene unclear. The CDR3 is made up of 12 amino acids. V lost 0 bases to trimming and J lost 11 bases, with 8 bases between them. The V gene's germline CDR1 is DFQATT and CDR2 SNEGSKA (reference sequence). The chain's CDR3 is CSARDIGTPLHF. The DNA of the CDR3 is TGCAGTGCTAGAGATATAGGGACACCCCTCCACTTT.

The sample holds a few counts of this clonotype. The chain is built from TRBV7-6 and TRBJ1-1, with D possibly being TRBD1 (5 bases). With 0 bases removed from V and 4 bases from J, the gap between germline ends came to 12 bases. The CDR3 is made up of 15 amino acids. Germline V lookup: CDR1 SGHVS, CDR2 FNYEAQ. This chain's CDR3 is CASSLARQGPTEAFF. CDR3 in DNA: TGTGCCAGCAGCTTAGCGCGGCAGGGACCCACTGAAGCTTTCTTT.

The chain couples TRBV19 to TRBJ2-1; D perhaps matches TRBD2 (8 bases). Germline values: CDR1 LNHDA, CDR2 SQIVND (reference sequence). The CDR3 loop spans 16 amino acids. V lost 3 bases to trimming and J lost 5 bases, with 17 bases between them. The CDR3 is CASSMAHGRGHNEQFF. For the CDR3, the DNA is TGTGCCAGTAGTATGGCGCACGGGAGGGGGCACAATGAGCAGTTCTTC.

This clonotype was recorded a few times. The chain employs TRBV4-3 and TRBJ2-1; tentatively, D is TRBD2 (5 bases). This CDR3 spans 15 amino acids. The V end lost 0 bases, the J end lost 0 bases, and 6 bases lay between the germline ends. In germline, CDR1 is LGHNA, CDR2 YSLEER. CDR3 in amino acids: CASSQEGSSYNEQFF. The CDR3 DNA sequence: TGCGCCAGCAGCCAAGAGGGGAGCTCCTACAATGAGCAGTTCTTC.

The rearrangement joins TRBV12-3 or TRBV12-4 to TRBJ2-1; 8 bases are shared with TRBD2. The CDR3 extends over 15 amino acids. V lost 1 base, J lost 10 bases, and 9 bases stayed unmatched. CDR3 region: CASSLVAGGFYEQFF. DNA for the CDR3: TGTGCCAGCAGTTTAGTTGCGGGAGGCTTCTACGAGCAGTTCTTC.

This clonotype was seen just once. This rearrangement joins TRBV11-3 to TRBJ2-1; D is undetermined. The germline V gene has CDR1 SGHNT and CDR2 YENEEA. CDR3 length: 16 amino acids. Trimming left V 5 bases short and J 0 bases short, with 14 bases between. The CDR3 bases are TGTGCCAGCAGCAGTGGGCTAGGTAACTCCTACAATGAGCAGTTCTTC. The encoded protein is CASSSGLGNSYNEQFF.

The V gene is TRBV11-2, the J gene TRBJ2-3; D unclear. CDR1 and CDR2 (germline): SGHAT, FQNNGV. The length of the CDR3 is 12 residues. V shed 5 bases and J shed 10 bases, with 13 bases lying between them. The DNA of the CDR3 is TGTGCCAGCAGCCCTCCCGAGAAGGCGCAGTATTTT. It translates to CASSPPEKAQYF.

The chain carries TRBV2 and TRBJ2-1; the D is unclear. The CDR3 extends over 11 amino acids. With 8 bases removed from V and 9 bases from J, the gap between germline ends came to 11 bases. Germline CDR1 SNHLY, CDR2 FYNNEI. The CDR3, as DNA: TGTGCCAGCGTCGAGAGTAGTGAGCAGTTCTTC. Its protein is CASVESSEQFF. Full variable domain (outside the CDR3, taken from reference TRBV2 and TRBJ2-1): EPEVTQTPSHQVTQMGQEVILRCVPISNHLYFYWYRQILGQKVEFLVSFYNNEISEKSEIFDDQFSVERPDGSNFTLKIRSTKLEDSAMYFCASVESSEQFFGPGTRLTVL.

This clonotype was seen a handful of times. The chain is built from TRBV11-2 and TRBJ2-7; no definite D call. V lost 1 base, J lost 0 bases, and 16 bases lay in between. Per germline, CDR1 SGHAT and CDR2 FQNNGV. The CDR3 has 17 amino acids. The CDR3 is CASSLAVGSANSYEQYF. The CDR3 region has the DNA TGTGCCAGCAGCTTAGCCGTCGGGTCGGCAAACTCCTACGAGCAGTACTTC.

The chain recombines TRBV12-3 or TRBV12-4 with TRBJ2-4, with 8 positions matching TRBD2. J lost 8 bases, V lost 7 bases, and 1 base had no gene match. The CDR3 loop spans 11 amino acids. The CDR3 DNA sequence: TGTGCCAGCACCGGGGGGGACATTCAGTACTTC. It specifies CASTGGDIQYF.

CDR3 residues: CASSFWRDAYNEQFF. DNA of the CDR3: TGTGCCAGCAGTTTTTGGCGGGATGCCTACAATGAGCAGTTCTTC. The chain couples TRBV28 to TRBJ2-1; perhaps TRBD2 as D (6 bases). This CDR3 contains 15 residues. Trimming took 3 bases from V and 2 from J, leaving 11 bases between them. CDR1 and CDR2 from the germline V gene are MDHEN and SYDVKM. The full variable domain, with the rest looked up from reference TRBV28 and TRBJ2-1, is DVKVTQSSRYLVKRTGEKVFLECVQDMDHENMFWYRQDPGLGLRLIYFSYDVKMKEKGDIPEGYSVSREKKERFSLILESASTNQTSMYLCASSFWRDAYNEQFFGPGTRLTVL.

This clonotype was picked up one time. The rearrangement links TRBV3-1 to TRBJ1-2; the D is unclear. Germline V gene lookup returns CDR1 LGHDT and CDR2 YNNKEL (reference sequence). This CDR3 region has 15 residues. V lost 0 bases, J lost 7 bases, and 15 bases lay in between. CDR3 nucleotides: TGTGCCAGCAGCCAAGATCAGCCAGTACGGGGTGGCTACACCTTC. This codes for CASSQDQPVRGGYTF.

This chain uses TRBV18 with TRBJ2-3; 8 bases line up with TRBD2. Trimming took 8 bases from V and 2 from J; bases not matched to a gene: 9. CDR3 size: 15 residues. Germline V gene sequence: CDR1 KGHSH, CDR2 LQKENI. CDR3 nucleotide sequence: TGTGCCAGCACCCTTACTAGCGGTGACACAGATACGCAGTATTTT. Its protein product is CASTLTSGDTDTQYF. Combining the CDR3 with reference TRBV18 and TRBJ2-3 gives the whole variable domain NAGVMQNPRHLVRRRGQEARLRCSPMKGHSHVYWYRQLPEEGLKFMVYLQKENIIDESGMPKERFSAEFPKEGPSILRIQQVVRGDSAAYFCASTLTSGDTDTQYFGPGTRLTVL.

The V call is TRBV27, the J call TRBJ2-3; TRBD2 matches 12 bases. The CDR3 is 14 residues long. Germline lookup yields CDR1 MNHEY and CDR2 SMNVEV (reference sequence). V was clipped by 7 bases and J by 4 bases; unmatched bases: 3. The CDR3 protein is CASTASGRADTQYF. In nucleotides, the CDR3 is TGTGCCAGCACGGCTAGCGGGAGGGCAGATACGCAGTATTTT.

V is TRBV27 and J is TRBJ2-5; D not certain. V lost 5 bases, J lost 2 bases, and 15 bases lay in between. CDR3 size: 15 residues. The germline gives CDR1 MNHEY, CDR2 SMNVEV (reference sequence). This CDR3 reads CASSLAGWGQETQYF. For the CDR3, the DNA is TGTGCCAGCAGTCTTGCCGGTTGGGGACAAGAGACCCAGTACTTC.

The chain joins TRBV6-6 to TRBJ1-2, with TRBD1 identical over 10 bases. Losses at the gene ends were 7 bases for V and 5 bases for J; bases not matched to a gene: 16. Germline loops: CDR1 MNHNY, CDR2 SVGAGI (reference sequence). This CDR3 has 17 amino acids. CDR3 amino acids: CASIRGTGVLGDYGYTF. CDR3 DNA sequence: TGTGCCAGCATCAGAGGGACAGGGGTTCTCGGTGATTATGGCTACACCTTC.

This clonotype was seen a few times. This sequence joins TRBV29-1 and TRBJ2-5, with 12 bases identical to TRBD2. The CDR3 covers 17 residues. Germline CDR1 SQVTM, CDR2 ANQGSEA. Trimming at V came to 3 bases and at J to 4 bases, leaving 12 bases not matched to a gene. CDR3 sequence reads: CSVESGLTSGSPETQYF. The CDR3 nucleotides are TGCAGCGTTGAGAGTGGTCTGACTAGCGGGAGCCCAGAGACCCAGTACTTC.

The CDR3 nucleotides are TGTGCCAGCAGCCAATCCGTCGCCTACGAGCAGTACTTC. Residues: CASSQSVAYEQYF. The V and J genes are TRBV14 and TRBJ2-7; D gene ambiguous. The V and J ends lost 2 bases and 2 bases respectively, with 7 bases between them. CDR1 is SGHDN, CDR2 FVKESK, per germline. The CDR3 spans 13 residues.